These 9 T cell receptor beta chains originate from one sample sequenced in a study of untreated major depressive disorder. TCRdb keeps only in-frame clones here, not all; method: immunoSEQ multiplex PCR. The profile shows about 22,000 clones, roughly nine tenths of them singletons. Input material: CD4+ T cells from PBMCs. Receptor source: a woman aged 40-49 years in good health.

This sequence joins TRBV7-3 and TRBJ2-5, with TRBD1 identical over 11 bases. The V gene's germline CDR1 is SGHTA and CDR2 FQGTGA. The CDR3 runs to 16 residues. The junction had 7 bases not matched to a gene; V was cut back by 5 bases and J by 2 bases. CDR3 sequence: CASSPSGQGVQETQYF. CDR3 nucleotides: TGTGCCAGCAGCCCATCGGGACAGGGGGTTCAAGAGACCCAGTACTTC.

The chain has TRBV11-2 and TRBJ2-5, with TRBD2 matching over 11 bases. CDR1 and CDR2 (germline): SGHAT, FQNNGV. The CDR3 length is 15 residues. After removal of 5 bases from V and 4 bases from J, the junction contained 6 bases not matched to a gene. The CDR3 DNA sequence: TGTGCCAGCAGCCGCCTTAGCGGGAGGGGAGAGACCCAGTACTTC. It encodes CASSRLSGRGETQYF.

The V call is TRBV5-4, the J call TRBJ1-1, with D possibly matching TRBD1 (5 bases). V was clipped by 3 bases and J by 7 bases, with 31 bases between them. Germline assignment: CDR1 SGHNT and CDR2 YYREEE (reference sequence). CDR3 size: 19 residues. The CDR3 sequence is CASSSLTTGTALRGNEAFF. DNA of the CDR3: TGTGCCAGCAGCTCCTTAACCACCGGGACCGCCCTACGAGGTAATGAAGCTTTCTTT.

This chain joins TRBV7-2 and TRBJ1-4; D is unclear. This CDR3 spans 11 amino acids. Looked up from germline, CDR1 is SGHTA and CDR2 is FQGNSA. The ends were cut back, 4 bases at V and 13 bases at J, with 10 bases in the middle. CDR3 in DNA: TGTGCCAGCAGCTATGCTTCGAGACTGTTTTTT. Translation gives CASSYASRLFF.

The CDR3 is CSVGTSGSINEQFF. DNA of the CDR3: TGCAGCGTAGGGACTAGCGGGAGTATCAATGAGCAGTTCTTC. The chain is built from TRBV29-1 and TRBJ2-1, with 14 bases matching TRBD2. Germline V CDR1 and CDR2: SQVTM, ANQGSEA. The CDR3 loop spans 14 amino acids. The trim removed 6 bases at V and 6 bases at J, leaving 4 bases unmatched.

This chain joins TRBV6-1 and TRBJ2-1, with D possibly being TRBD1 or TRBD2 (5 bases each). This CDR3 is built from 13 residues. Per the germline V gene, CDR1 is MNHNS and CDR2 is SASEGT. Trimming stripped 4 bases from V and 8 bases from J, with 12 bases between. This chain's CDR3 is CASSGLAGYEQFF. The CDR3 nucleotides are TGTGCCAGCAGTGGGCTAGCAGGGTATGAGCAGTTCTTC.

The CDR3 nucleotides are TGTGCCAGCAGCATCGACGGGACAGGGGGCGAAAAACTGTTTTTT. This gives the protein CASSIDGTGGEKLFF. The chain couples TRBV5-4 to TRBJ1-4, with TRBD1 identical over 12 bases. V dropped 4 bases and J dropped 8; count of bases not matched to a gene: 6. Germline CDR1 SGHNT, CDR2 YYREEE (reference sequence). The CDR3 extends over 15 amino acids. Full variable domain (remainder filled in from reference TRBV5-4 and TRBJ1-4): ETGVTQSPTHLIKTRGQQVTLRCSSQSGHNTVSWYQQALGQGPQFIFQYYREEENGRGNFPPRFSGLQFPNYSSELNVNALELDDSALYLCASSIDGTGGEKLFFGSGTQLSVL.

The chain combines TRBV5-4 with TRBJ2-5; D is undetermined. The length of the CDR3 is 14 residues. Trimming took 1 base from V and 2 from J, leaving 9 bases between them. The V gene's germline CDR1 is SGHNT and CDR2 YYREEE (reference sequence). The CDR3 nucleotides are TGTGCCAGCAGCTTGACAGAAACACAAGAGACCCAGTACTTC. Its protein product is CASSLTETQETQYF.

CDR3 amino acids: CASSSNREGGGTEAFF. CDR3 in DNA: TGTGCCAGCAGCTCAAACAGGGAGGGTGGGGGCACTGAAGCTTTCTTT. V usage is TRBV13 and J usage is TRBJ1-1; D possibly corresponds to TRBD1 (6 bases). The CDR3 has 16 amino acids. CDR1 PRHDT and CDR2 FYEKMQ come from the germline V gene (reference sequence). Trimming removed 4 bases at V and 4 bases at J, with 19 bases between.